This entry describes one TCR beta chain. What this receptor recognizes is not known. Base qualities are not provided; no much larger clone lies one nucleotide away. From cysteine to phenylalanine, the CDR3 is 15 amino acids long. CDR3 DNA only is kept here, 45 bases in frame from base 1. The germline V gene specifies SGHTS as CDR1 and YDEGEE as CDR2. Trimming at the junction amounts to 0 bases on V and 0 bases on J, and the germline ends lie 7 bases apart. This sample was taken from a study of T cell therapy after organ transplantation (dated by TCRdb to between 2018 and 2021). Context from the whole study: Autologous CMV-specific T cells, expanded in vitro for roughly 13 days with a peptide pool of 30 HLA class I and II CMV epitopes, were used as therapy products. Up to 6 T cell doses were administered to patients every 2 weeks, and patients were monitored for roughly 28 weeks after therapy was completed. Of the approximately 10 patients, eight were classified as clinical responders and two as nonresponders. The median number of CMV-specific T cells given to patients was 1.92 x 10^8, delivered over 2 to 6 intravenous infusions. Long-term post-therapy blood samples were collected 20 to 29 weeks after completion of therapy. The study was a follow-up TRBV repertoire analysis of an open-label phase I trial of autologous CMV-specific adoptive T cell therapy in solid-organ transplant recipients. Long-term post-therapy samples were obtainable from only about 85% of the 10 patients.

Explained via the paper, the time point label denotes: 20-29 weeks after completion of therapy. The patients had received solid-organ transplants and had drug-resistant/recurrent cytomegalovirus. Ten trial participants were selected for repertoire analysis based on availability of post-therapy peripheral blood mononuclear cells. Viable CD3+CD8+CD4- lymphocytes were sorted from PBMCs on a BD FACSAria III. Genomic DNA was extracted from sorted cells with the Qiagen DNeasy Kit. The immunoSEQ two-step, bias-controlled multiplex PCR assay was used to amplify TRB CDR3 regions from genomic DNA. CDR3 libraries were sequenced on an Illumina NextSeq 500. From the authors' description of their analysis: The immunoSEQ Analyzer platform was used for the initial alignment and bioinformatics, which included bias normalization against synthetic CDR3 analogs. Annotation of V, D and J genes followed the definitions in the IMGT database. Further TRBV analyses used VDJtools version 1.1.10 and the R package tcR version 2.2.1.11 with default settings. GLIPH analysis was performed with version 1.0 using default settings. In CDR3 sequences with at least 5 reads, significant changes in clonotype frequency were tested by a 2-sided binomial test with Benjamini-Hochberg correction (alpha = 0.01). This is the immuneACCESS table as TCRdb keeps it, with only in-frame sequences that have V and J called. A part of the clones is gone; compared with another copy, unresolved V genes explain less than half, and the rest is unexplained. The D gene and trimming were derived from the DNA, and the V and J assignments and clone size from that table. The sample has some 17,000 clones on record, 85% of them singletons. 25% to 40% of the sample is taken by the ten largest.

Study-wide findings and limitations: The small number of expansions detected in nonresponders may reflect reduced sample coverage resulting from poor CD8+ T cell yield. Before therapy, nonresponders had marked clonal expansions, and after therapy the repertoires of nonresponders changed only minimally. Both transferred clonotypes and endogenous clonotypes not detected in the therapy products appeared to be included in post-therapy reconstitution. Fold change in CD8 clonality after therapy inversely correlated with pretherapy clonality, suggesting less biased repertoires were more receptive to remodeling. Assessment of confounders such as concurrent antirejection and antiviral medications was prevented by the small cohort.

The sequence joins TRBV5-8 to TRBJ1-5; the D gene lacks a confident call. The sequencing used CD8+ T cells from blood, collected after autologous CMV-specific T cell therapy. This clonotype originated in a human patient who had received a solid organ transplant and had CMV disease. After a transplant, some T cells may have been passed on by the graft donor. At the DNA level, the sequence is TGTGCCAGCAGCTTGGAGGGTGCTAGCAATCAGCCCCAGCATTTT. It translates to CASSLEGASNQPQHF.